These 31 T cell receptor beta chains share one sample of origin, sequenced in a study of blood T cell repertoires in COVID-19. The assay was immunoSEQ multiplex PCR, and TCRdb's table has in-frame clones only and misses some. The table lists approximately 93,000 clones, around two thirds of them singletons, with 3% to 4.5% in the top ten. Source material: peripheral blood. The receptors derive from a man aged 65 to 79 with COVID-19, enrolled during active disease.

The chain joins TRBV19 to TRBJ1-5; 7 bases match TRBD1. The germline V gene has CDR1 LNHDA and CDR2 SQIVND (reference sequence). V lost 2 bases and J lost 2; bases outside the gene matches: 0. The CDR3 length is 14 residues. CDR3 nucleotide sequence: TGTGCCAGTAGTATAACAGGGGGCAATCAGCCCCAGCATTTT. Its translation: CASSITGGNQPQHF.

This clone was seen more than once but under ten times. This chain links TRBV29-1 with TRBJ2-1; TRBD2 might be the D (5 bases). Per the germline V gene, CDR1 is SQVTM and CDR2 is ANQGSEA. This CDR3 spans 12 amino acids. V was clipped by 7 bases and J by 4 bases, with 11 bases between them. The CDR3 reads CSATGEYNEQFF. CDR3 nucleotide sequence: TGCAGCGCTACTGGGGAGTACAATGAGCAGTTCTTC.

This clone appeared a few times. The chain carries TRBV2 and TRBJ2-5; 8 bases align to TRBD2. The CDR3 is 16 residues long. Trimming removed 3 bases from V and 5 bases from J; junction bases left unmatched: 11. Per the germline V gene, CDR1 is SNHLY and CDR2 is FYNNEI. The CDR3 bases are TGTGCCAGCAGTGATTCCGGACCGGGAGGGCAGGAGACCCAGTACTTC. Its protein product is CASSDSGPGGQETQYF.

V and J are TRBV30 and TRBJ2-1; 7 nucleotides match TRBD2. The V gene end was trimmed by 3 bases and the J gene end by 6 bases; junction bases not matched to a gene: 8. This CDR3 comprises 14 residues. CDR1 GTSNPN and CDR2 SVGIG come from the germline V gene (reference sequence). CDR3 region: CAWRVAGAPNEQFF. Written as DNA, the CDR3 is TGTGCCTGGAGAGTAGCGGGCGCACCCAATGAGCAGTTCTTC.

The rearrangement joins TRBV30 to TRBJ1-4; D is perhaps TRBD1 (5 bases). Germline assignment: CDR1 GTSNPN and CDR2 SVGIG (reference sequence). Trimming pared 3 bases from V and 5 bases from J, leaving 16 bases between. This CDR3 is built from 15 residues. The CDR3 protein is CAWRDGGRINEKLFF. CDR3 bases: TGTGCCTGGAGGGACGGGGGGAGGATAAATGAAAAACTGTTTTTT.

V gene TRBV19 combines with J gene TRBJ1-4; 9 nucleotides line up with TRBD1. Trimming cost V 5 bases and J 7 bases; bases outside gene matches: 5. This CDR3 contains 14 residues. The germline V gene encodes CDR1 LNHDA and CDR2 SQIVND (reference sequence). CDR3 protein: CASSLQGASEKLFF. DNA for the CDR3: TGTGCCAGTAGTCTACAGGGGGCAAGTGAAAAACTGTTTTTT.

This sequence joins TRBV28 and TRBJ2-1; D is perhaps TRBD2 (6 bases). The CDR3 runs 16 residues. Trimming took off 1 base at V and 0 bases at J, with 10 bases between the two ends. CDR1 and CDR2 (germline): MDHEN, SYDVKM. CDR3 sequence reads: CASSLLAESSYNEQFF. CDR3 bases: TGTGCCAGCAGTTTATTAGCGGAGAGCTCCTACAATGAGCAGTTCTTC.

This sequence joins TRBV6-6 and TRBJ2-1, with 8 bases identical to TRBD1. The CDR3 spans 15 residues. V was clipped by 6 bases and J by 6 bases; unmatched bases: 10. In germline, CDR1 is MNHNY, CDR2 SVGAGI (reference sequence). This CDR3 is CASSRTGGSGNEQFF. CDR3 nucleotide sequence: TGTGCCAGCAGCCGAACAGGGGGTAGTGGCAATGAGCAGTTCTTC.

This clone was counted a single time. The rearrangement links TRBV19 to TRBJ2-7; 7 bases agree with TRBD1. The germline V gene has CDR1 LNHDA and CDR2 SQIVND (reference sequence). This CDR3 is 15 amino acids long. Trimming cost V 5 bases and J 2 bases; bases outside gene matches: 9. For the CDR3, the DNA is TGTGCCAGTAGTGCGCTGGGGACAGTTCCCTACGAGCAGTACTTC. Translating it yields CASSALGTVPYEQYF.

This clone was picked up many times. This chain connects TRBV19 to TRBJ1-5; TRBD1 might be the D (5 bases). This CDR3 spans 15 amino acids. The V gene lost 5 bases and the J gene lost 9 bases, with 20 bases spanning the gap. From germline, CDR1 is LNHDA and CDR2 SQIVND (reference sequence). The CDR3 is CASSPDGHPQRPQHF. In DNA, the CDR3 is TGTGCCAGTAGTCCGGACGGACATCCCCAGAGGCCCCAGCATTTT.

The chain joins TRBV18 to TRBJ1-6, with D possibly matching TRBD1 (5 bases). Between the trimmed V and J ends, which lost 3 bases and 6 bases, there was a span of 9 bases. Germline loops: CDR1 KGHSH, CDR2 LQKENI. The CDR3 runs 14 residues. Written as DNA, the CDR3 is TGTGCCAGCTCACCGGGGCAGGTTAATTCACCCCTCCACTTT. This encodes CASSPGQVNSPLHF.

The V call is TRBV7-3, the J call TRBJ2-7, with D possibly being TRBD1 (5 bases). Germline CDR1 SGHTA, CDR2 FQGTGA. This CDR3 is 13 amino acids long. Trimming removed 0 bases at V and 5 bases at J, with 8 bases between. The CDR3, as DNA: TGTGCCAGCAGCTTAACGCAGGGCCACGAGCAGTACTTC. It is translated as CASSLTQGHEQYF.

CDR3 coding DNA: TGTGCCAGTAGTTCCGGGACAAACTACGAGCAGTACTTC. It codes for CASSSGTNYEQYF. This chain uses TRBV19 with TRBJ2-7; possibly TRBD1 for D (6 bases). The V and J ends lost 5 bases and 3 bases respectively, with 11 bases between them. Germline V lookup: CDR1 LNHDA, CDR2 SQIVND (reference sequence). CDR3 length equals 13 residues.

This chain joins TRBV5-1 and TRBJ2-1, with 16 nucleotides matching TRBD2. The CDR3 sequence is 18 residues long. Germline CDR1 reads SGHRS; CDR2 reads YFSETQ. V trimming: 4 bases; J trimming: 2 bases; junction bases outside the gene matches: 6. The CDR3 DNA sequence: TGCGCCAGCAGCCCAGGGACTAGCGGGAGGGGGCCCTACAATGAGCAGTTCTTC. Translating it yields CASSPGTSGRGPYNEQFF.

This clone was counted once. This chain links TRBV5-6 with TRBJ1-1; 10 nucleotides agree with TRBD1. Germline trimming cut 4 bases from V and 2 bases from J; bases unmatched to any gene: 8. Germline values: CDR1 SGHDT, CDR2 YYEEEE. This CDR3 spans 16 amino acids. CDR3 region: CASSRRTGGPNTEAFF. CDR3 nucleotide sequence: TGTGCCAGCAGCCGAAGGACAGGGGGTCCCAACACTGAAGCTTTCTTT.

The table lists this clone with a few counts. This rearrangement joins TRBV10-1 to TRBJ1-1; TRBD1 might be the D (5 bases). Trimming left V 4 bases short and J 1 base short, with 13 bases between. Germline CDR1 is WNHNN and CDR2 is SYGVQD (reference sequence). The CDR3 runs 15 residues. The CDR3 reads CASSGGPESNTEAFF. DNA of the CDR3: TGCGCCAGCAGTGGGGGCCCGGAATCGAACACTGAAGCTTTCTTT.

This clone was observed a handful of times. The V and J genes are TRBV9 and TRBJ2-2; D not resolved. CDR1 SGDLS and CDR2 YYNGEE come from the germline V gene. CDR3 length: 14 residues. The V end was cut by 0 bases, the J end by 4 bases, with 7 bases between. Here the CDR3 DNA reads TGTGCCAGCAGCGTAGCTAAGAGCACCGGGGAGCTGTTTTTT. It translates to CASSVAKSTGELFF.

The chain combines TRBV19 with TRBJ2-3; 12 positions agree with TRBD2. Trimming cost V 5 bases and J 5 bases; bases outside gene matches: 17. In germline, CDR1 is LNHDA, CDR2 SQIVND (reference sequence). The CDR3 sequence is 19 residues long. CDR3 nucleotides: TGTGCCAGTAGTGCAACTAGCGGGAGGTCTCAAGGGGCTCGAGATACGCAGTATTTT. Translating gives CASSATSGRSQGARDTQYF.

This clone was found once. The chain links TRBV13 to TRBJ2-2; D gene uncertain. In germline, CDR1 is PRHDT, CDR2 FYEKMQ (reference sequence). V was pared by 1 base and J by 6 bases, with 9 bases between. The CDR3 sequence is 14 residues long. CDR3 sequence (DNA): TGTGCCAGCAGCTTAGTAGCCCTCGCCGGGGAGCTGTTTTTT. It codes for CASSLVALAGELFF.

The chain recombines TRBV5-5 with TRBJ1-1, with D possibly TRBD1 on 6 matching bases. The CDR3 runs to 16 residues. Germline lookup yields CDR1 SGHKS and CDR2 YYEKEE (reference sequence). Trimming stripped 4 bases from V and 0 bases from J, with 16 bases between. CDR3 amino acids: CASSPGTSELNTEAFF. In DNA form, the CDR3 reads TGTGCCAGCAGCCCCGGGACATCTGAGTTGAACACTGAAGCTTTCTTT.

The V call is TRBV7-6, the J call TRBJ1-4; D ambiguous. V gave up 4 bases and J gave up 4 bases, with 10 bases separating them. The germline gives CDR1 SGHVS, CDR2 FNYEAQ. The length of the CDR3 is 14 residues. The CDR3 loop is CASSYSVGNEKLFF. CDR3 bases: TGTGCCAGCAGCTACAGTGTTGGTAATGAAAAACTGTTTTTT.

The CDR3 nucleotides read TGTGCCAGCAGCTCCACCGGGACACACACTGAAGCTTTCTTT. Translating gives CASSSTGTHTEAFF. The V gene is TRBV3-1 (or the pseudogene TRBV3-2), the J gene TRBJ1-1; possibly TRBD1 for D (6 bases). This CDR3 region has 14 residues. CDR1 and CDR2 (germline): LGHDT, YNNKEL (reference sequence). V was shortened by 5 bases and J by 3 bases, with 13 bases between the two germline ends.

This chain connects TRBV6-6 to TRBJ2-7, with D possibly TRBD2 on 5 matching bases. CDR3 size: 11 residues. Germline V lookup: CDR1 MNHNY, CDR2 SVGAGI (reference sequence). Trimming stripped 4 bases from V and 6 bases from J, with 7 bases between. The CDR3: CASSSRGEQYF. DNA of the CDR3: TGTGCCAGCAGTTCACGGGGCGAGCAGTACTTC.

The chain recombines TRBV7-5 with TRBJ1-2; the D segment call TRBD1 is taken from the table without a DNA check. TRBV7-5 is a pseudogene. CDR3 length: 16 residues. This CDR3 is CVRSLVSPEANYGYTF. The DNA for the CDR3 is TGTGTCAGAAGCTTAGTGTCCCCAGAAGCTAACTATGGCTACACCTTC.

The gene calls are TRBV27 and TRBJ1-1; 7 bases are shared with TRBD1. The CDR3 is 15 residues long. V trimming: 0 bases; J trimming: 4 bases; junction bases outside the gene matches: 5. From germline, CDR1 is MNHEY and CDR2 SMNVEV (reference sequence). The CDR3 reads CASSLSTGARTEAFF. In DNA, the CDR3 is TGTGCCAGCAGTTTATCCACAGGGGCGCGCACTGAAGCTTTCTTT.

The chain is built from TRBV9 and TRBJ2-3; unclear D gene. Trimming shortened V by 2 bases and J by 4 bases, and 8 bases separated the two germline ends. CDR3 length: 13 amino acids. Germline assignment: CDR1 SGDLS and CDR2 YYNGEE. CDR3 DNA sequence: TGTGCCAGCAGCGTCCGTATCCCAGATACGCAGTATTTT. It translates to CASSVRIPDTQYF.

The chain couples TRBV4-2 to TRBJ2-3; D call uncertain. The germline V gene encodes CDR1 LGHNA and CDR2 YNFKEQ. The CDR3 consists of 14 residues. The V end was cut by 1 base, the J end by 4 bases, with 9 bases between. Written as DNA, the CDR3 is TGTGCCAGCAGCCAAGGACATGGCGCAGATACGCAGTATTTT. Amino acid sequence: CASSQGHGADTQYF.

The count of this clone is one. The chain employs TRBV7-2 and TRBJ1-1; maybe TRBD1 (6 bases). V gave up 4 bases and J gave up 3 bases, with 12 bases separating them. This CDR3 has 14 residues. CDR1 SGHTA and CDR2 FQGNSA come from the germline V gene. CDR3 nucleotides: TGTGCCAGCAGCTCTTTTCAGGGGTACACTGAAGCTTTCTTT. Its translation: CASSSFQGYTEAFF.

V is TRBV5-1 and J is TRBJ2-5, with D possibly being TRBD2 (6 bases). The germline V gene encodes CDR1 SGHRS and CDR2 YFSETQ. CDR3 length: 15 residues. Trimming stripped 4 bases from V and 2 bases from J, with 15 bases between. In nucleotides, the CDR3 is TGCGCCAGCAGCATCGGAGGGTATGGTCAAGAGACCCAGTACTTC. Translated, it gives CASSIGGYGQETQYF.

V is TRBV19 and J is TRBJ2-3, with 14 bases that match TRBD2. J lost 6 bases, V lost 5 bases, and 7 bases had no gene match. Germline-derived CDR1 and CDR2 are LNHDA and SQIVND (reference sequence). This CDR3 region has 16 residues. CDR3 residues: CASSAGTSGGEDTQYF. The CDR3 DNA sequence: TGTGCCAGTAGTGCCGGGACTAGCGGGGGAGAGGATACGCAGTATTTT.

V is TRBV5-6 and J is TRBJ1-2, with TRBD1 as a possible D gene (5 bases). V was pared by 0 bases and J by 4 bases, with 10 bases between. Germline assignment: CDR1 SGHDT and CDR2 YYEEEE. The CDR3 covers 14 residues. The CDR3 protein is CASSLVGGGYGYTF. In DNA form, the CDR3 reads TGTGCCAGCAGCTTGGTGGGGGGAGGCTATGGCTACACCTTC.